The clone carrying this T cell receptor beta chain has a handful of counts. Germline V lookup: CDR1 SGHRS, CDR2 YFSETQ. The CDR3 runs 14 residues. After removal of 6 bases from V and 3 bases from J, the junction contained 5 bases not matched to a gene. The data were taken from a study of blood T cell repertoires in COVID-19. The wider study: The United States, Italy and Spain provided the acute and convalescent COVID-19 samples. T cells, B-cell-depleted T cells, or PBMCs provided the cDNA or gDNA that served as material.

Methods used by the authors: Amplifying reference gene primers gave estimates of nucleated cell counts. Generated by immunoSEQ multiplex PCR, the TCRdb table keeps only in-frame clones and is missing some. The DNA was the basis for D and trimming; V, J and clone size are from that table. The table shows around 320,000 clones, with 70% to 90% occurring only once. The chain employs TRBV5-1 and TRBJ2-2, with 7 positions matching TRBD2. The sequence came from a human donor in a cohort sampled during active COVID-19. Sequences were obtained from peripheral blood. CDR3 sequence reads: CASNPGRDTGELFF. CDR3 in DNA: TGCGCCAGCAACCCAGGGAGGGACACCGGGGAGCTGTTTTTT.